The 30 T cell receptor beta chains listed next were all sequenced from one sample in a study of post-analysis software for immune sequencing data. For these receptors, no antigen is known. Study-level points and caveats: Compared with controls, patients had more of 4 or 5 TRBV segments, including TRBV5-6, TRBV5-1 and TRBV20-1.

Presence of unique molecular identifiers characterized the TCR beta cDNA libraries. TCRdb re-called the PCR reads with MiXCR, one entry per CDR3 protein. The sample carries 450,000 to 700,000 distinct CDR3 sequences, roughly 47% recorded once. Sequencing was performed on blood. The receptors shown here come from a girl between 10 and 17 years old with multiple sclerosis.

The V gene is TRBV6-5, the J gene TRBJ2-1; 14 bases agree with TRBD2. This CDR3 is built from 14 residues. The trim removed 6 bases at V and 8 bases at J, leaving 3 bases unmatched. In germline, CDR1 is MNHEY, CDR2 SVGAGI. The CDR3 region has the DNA TGTGCCAGCAGACGGACTAGCGGGGGGCATGAGCAGTTCTTC. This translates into CASRRTSGGHEQFF.

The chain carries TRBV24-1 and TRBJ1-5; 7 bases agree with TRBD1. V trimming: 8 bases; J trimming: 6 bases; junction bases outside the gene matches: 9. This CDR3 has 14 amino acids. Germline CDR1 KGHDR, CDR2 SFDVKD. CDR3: CATNDRDYGQPQHF. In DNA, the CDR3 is TGTGCCACCAACGACAGGGACTACGGTCAGCCCCAGCATTTT.

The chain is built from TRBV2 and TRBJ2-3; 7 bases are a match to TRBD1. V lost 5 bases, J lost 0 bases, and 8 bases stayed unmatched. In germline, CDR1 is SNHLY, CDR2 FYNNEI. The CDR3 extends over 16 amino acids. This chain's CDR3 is CASSPGTVSSTDTQYF. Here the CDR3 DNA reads TGTGCCAGCAGTCCTGGGACAGTTTCTAGCACAGATACGCAGTATTTT.

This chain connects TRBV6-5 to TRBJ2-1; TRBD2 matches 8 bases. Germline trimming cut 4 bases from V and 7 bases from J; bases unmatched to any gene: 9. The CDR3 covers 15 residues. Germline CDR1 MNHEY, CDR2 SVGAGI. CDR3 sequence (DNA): TGTGCCAGCAGTTCAGCAGGTAGCGGGGTTAATGAGCAGTTCTTC. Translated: CASSSAGSGVNEQFF.

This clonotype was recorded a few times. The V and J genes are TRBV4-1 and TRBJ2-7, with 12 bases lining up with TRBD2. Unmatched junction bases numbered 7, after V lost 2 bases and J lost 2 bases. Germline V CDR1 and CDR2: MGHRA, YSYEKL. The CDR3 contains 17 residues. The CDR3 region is CASSQPGTSGYPYEQYF. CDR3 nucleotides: TGCGCCAGCAGCCAACCCGGGACTAGCGGGTACCCCTACGAGCAGTACTTC.

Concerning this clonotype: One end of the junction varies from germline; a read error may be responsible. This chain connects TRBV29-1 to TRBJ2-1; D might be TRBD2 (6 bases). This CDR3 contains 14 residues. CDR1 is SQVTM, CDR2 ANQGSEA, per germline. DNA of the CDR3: TGTAGCGGTGCCCTGCGGCGGTGGTACAATGAGCAGTTCTTC. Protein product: CSGALRRWYNEQFF.

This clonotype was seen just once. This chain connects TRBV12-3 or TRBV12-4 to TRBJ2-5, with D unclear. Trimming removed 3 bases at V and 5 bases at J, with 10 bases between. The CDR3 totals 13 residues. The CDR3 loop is CASSFGHRETQYF. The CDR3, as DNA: TGTGCCAGCAGTTTCGGCCATCGGGAGACCCAGTACTTC.

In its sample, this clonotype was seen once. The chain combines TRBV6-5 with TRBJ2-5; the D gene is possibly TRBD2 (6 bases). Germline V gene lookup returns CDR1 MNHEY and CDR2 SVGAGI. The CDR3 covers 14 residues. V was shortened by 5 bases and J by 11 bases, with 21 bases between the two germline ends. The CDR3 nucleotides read TGTGCCAGCAGTCGACGGGAGCCCTACAATGAGCAGTACTTC. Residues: CASSRREPYNEQYF.

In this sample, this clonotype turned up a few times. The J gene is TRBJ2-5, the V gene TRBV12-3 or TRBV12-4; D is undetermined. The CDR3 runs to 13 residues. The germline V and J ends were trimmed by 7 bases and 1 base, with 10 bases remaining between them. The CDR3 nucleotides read TGTGCCAGCACCCGCGATCCCCAAGAGACCCAGTACTTC. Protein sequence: CASTRDPQETQYF.

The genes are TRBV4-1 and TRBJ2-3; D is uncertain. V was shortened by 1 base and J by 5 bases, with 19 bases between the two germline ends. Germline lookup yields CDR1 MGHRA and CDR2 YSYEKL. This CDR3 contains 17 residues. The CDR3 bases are TGCGCCAGCAGCCAAGCCCCCTCAGGCACTGTCAGAGATACGCAGTATTTT. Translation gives CASSQAPSGTVRDTQYF.

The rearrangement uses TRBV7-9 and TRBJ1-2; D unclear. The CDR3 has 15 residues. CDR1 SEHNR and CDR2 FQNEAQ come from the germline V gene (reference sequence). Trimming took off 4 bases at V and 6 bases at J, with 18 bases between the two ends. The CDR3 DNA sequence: TGTGCCAGCAGCTCCTCGGCCAGGCCCAGGCATGGCTACACCTTC. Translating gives CASSSSARPRHGYTF.

The CDR3 here is CASSGSQGEGYEQYF. The CDR3 coding sequence is TGTGCCAGCAGTGGATCACAGGGTGAGGGCTACGAGCAGTACTTC. V gene TRBV6-1 combines with J gene TRBJ2-7; maybe TRBD1 (6 bases). Germline lookup yields CDR1 MNHNS and CDR2 SASEGT. The germline V and J ends were trimmed by 4 bases and 3 bases, with 16 bases remaining between them. The CDR3 is 15 residues long.

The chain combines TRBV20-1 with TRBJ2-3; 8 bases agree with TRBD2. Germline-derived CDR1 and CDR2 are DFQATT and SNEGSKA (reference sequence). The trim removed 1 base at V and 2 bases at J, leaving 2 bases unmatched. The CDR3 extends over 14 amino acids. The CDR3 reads CSARAGGHTDTQYF. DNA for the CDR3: TGCAGTGCTAGAGCGGGGGGGCACACAGATACGCAGTATTTT.

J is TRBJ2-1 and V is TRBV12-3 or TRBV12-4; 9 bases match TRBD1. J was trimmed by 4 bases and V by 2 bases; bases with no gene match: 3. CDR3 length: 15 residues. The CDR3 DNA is TGTGCCAGCAGTTTACCAGGGACAGGGTACAATGAGCAGTTCTTC. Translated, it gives CASSLPGTGYNEQFF.

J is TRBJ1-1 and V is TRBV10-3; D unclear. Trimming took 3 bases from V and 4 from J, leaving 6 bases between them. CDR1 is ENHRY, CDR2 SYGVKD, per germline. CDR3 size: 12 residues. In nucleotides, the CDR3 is TGTGCCATCAGTGACCGGGGCACTGAAGCTTTCTTT. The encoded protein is CAISDRGTEAFF.

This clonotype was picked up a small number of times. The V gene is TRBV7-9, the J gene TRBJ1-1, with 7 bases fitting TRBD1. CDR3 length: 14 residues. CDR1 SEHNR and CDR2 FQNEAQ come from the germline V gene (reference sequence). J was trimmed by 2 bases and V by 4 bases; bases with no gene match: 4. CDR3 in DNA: TGTGCCAGCAGCTCCAGGGGGACTAACACTGAAGCTTTCTTT. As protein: CASSSRGTNTEAFF.

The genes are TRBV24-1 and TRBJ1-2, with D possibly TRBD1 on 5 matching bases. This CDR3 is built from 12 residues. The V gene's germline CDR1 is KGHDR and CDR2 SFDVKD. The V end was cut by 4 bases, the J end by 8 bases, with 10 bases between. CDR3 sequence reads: CATSDHDRGYTF. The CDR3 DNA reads TGTGCCACCAGTGACCATGACAGAGGCTACACCTTC.

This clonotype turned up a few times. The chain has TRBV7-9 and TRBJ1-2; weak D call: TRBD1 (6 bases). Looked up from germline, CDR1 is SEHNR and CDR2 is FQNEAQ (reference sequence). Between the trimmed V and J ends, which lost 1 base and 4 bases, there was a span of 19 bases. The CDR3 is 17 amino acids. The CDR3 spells CASSLGGTRITIYGYTF. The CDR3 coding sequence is TGTGCCAGCAGCTTAGGAGGGACACGGATCACTATCTATGGCTACACCTTC.

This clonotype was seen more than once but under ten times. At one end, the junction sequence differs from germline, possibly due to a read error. Here the CDR3 reads CASRRMNTEAFF. The CDR3 region has the DNA TGTGCCAGCCGGAGGATGAACACCGAAGCTTTCTTT. The rearrangement joins TRBV6-5 to TRBJ1-1; no clear D gene. The CDR3 covers 12 residues. Germline CDR1 MNHEY, CDR2 SVGAGI.

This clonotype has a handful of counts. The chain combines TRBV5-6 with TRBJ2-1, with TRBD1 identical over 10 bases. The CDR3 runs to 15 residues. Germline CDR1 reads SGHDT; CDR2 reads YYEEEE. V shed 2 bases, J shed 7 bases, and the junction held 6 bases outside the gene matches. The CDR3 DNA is TGTGCCAGCAGCTTCCGGGACAGGGGAAGGAATGAGCAGTTCTTC. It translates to CASSFRDRGRNEQFF.

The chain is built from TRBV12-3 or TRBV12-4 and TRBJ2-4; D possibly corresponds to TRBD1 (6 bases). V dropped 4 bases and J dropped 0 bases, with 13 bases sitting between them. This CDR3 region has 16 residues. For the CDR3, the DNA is TGTGCCAGCAGTTCCCCCGGGACACTAGCCAAAAACATTCAGTACTTC. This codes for CASSSPGTLAKNIQYF.

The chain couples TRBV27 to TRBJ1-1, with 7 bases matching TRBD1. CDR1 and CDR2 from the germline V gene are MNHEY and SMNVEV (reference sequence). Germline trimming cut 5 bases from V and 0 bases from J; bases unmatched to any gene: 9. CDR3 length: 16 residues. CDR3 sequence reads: CASSSPGQSMNTEAFF. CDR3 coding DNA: TGTGCCAGCAGTAGCCCGGGACAGAGCATGAACACTGAAGCTTTCTTT.

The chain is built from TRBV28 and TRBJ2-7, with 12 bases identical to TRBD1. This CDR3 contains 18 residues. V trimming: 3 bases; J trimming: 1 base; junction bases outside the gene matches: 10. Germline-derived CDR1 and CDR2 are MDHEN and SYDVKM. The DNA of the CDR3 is TGTGCCAGCAGTTTTCGGGACAGGGGGCTCCTACGGTCCTACGAGCAGTACTTC. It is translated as CASSFRDRGLLRSYEQYF.

CDR3 protein: CAISGLSACEQYF. CDR3 in DNA: TGTGCCATCAGTGGACTGAGTGCCTGCGAGCAGTACTTC. The chain joins TRBV10-3 to TRBJ2-7; D gene unclear. From germline, CDR1 is ENHRY and CDR2 SYGVKD. CDR3 length: 13 amino acids. V was cut by 4 bases and J by 6 bases, with 13 bases left in between.

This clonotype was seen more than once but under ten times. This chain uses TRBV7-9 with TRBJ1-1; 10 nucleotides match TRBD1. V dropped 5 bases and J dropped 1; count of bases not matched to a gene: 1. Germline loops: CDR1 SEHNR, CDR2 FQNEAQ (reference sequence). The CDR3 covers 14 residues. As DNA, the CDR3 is TGTGCCAGCAGCAGGACAGGGGGGAACACTGAAGCTTTCTTT. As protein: CASSRTGGNTEAFF.

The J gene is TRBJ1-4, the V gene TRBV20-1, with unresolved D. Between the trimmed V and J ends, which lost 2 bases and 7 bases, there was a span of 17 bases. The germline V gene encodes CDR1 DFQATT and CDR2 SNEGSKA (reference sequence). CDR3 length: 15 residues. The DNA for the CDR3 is TGCAGTGCTAGACGGGCGGGCCCTGTAGGTGAAAAACTGTTTTTT. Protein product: CSARRAGPVGEKLFF.

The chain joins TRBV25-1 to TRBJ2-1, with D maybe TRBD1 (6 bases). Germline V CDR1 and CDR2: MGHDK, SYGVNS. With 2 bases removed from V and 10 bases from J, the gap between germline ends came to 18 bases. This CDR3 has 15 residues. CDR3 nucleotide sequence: TGTGCCAGCAGTGAACCAGGGATTGGGGGCTGGGAGCAGTTCTTC. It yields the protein CASSEPGIGGWEQFF.

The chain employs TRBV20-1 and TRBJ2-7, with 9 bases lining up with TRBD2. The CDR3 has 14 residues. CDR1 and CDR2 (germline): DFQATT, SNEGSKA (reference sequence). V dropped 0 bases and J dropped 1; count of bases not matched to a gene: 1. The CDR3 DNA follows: TGCAGTGCTAGAGATCTAGCGGGGTCCTACGAGCAGTACTTC. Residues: CSARDLAGSYEQYF.

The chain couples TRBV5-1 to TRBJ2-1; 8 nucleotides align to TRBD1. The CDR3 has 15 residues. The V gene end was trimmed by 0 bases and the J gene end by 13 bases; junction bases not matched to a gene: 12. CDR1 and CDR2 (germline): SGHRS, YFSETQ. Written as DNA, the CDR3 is TGCGCCAGCAGCTTGGCAGGGGGCACTCAAGAGACCCAGTTCTTC. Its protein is CASSLAGGTQETQFF.

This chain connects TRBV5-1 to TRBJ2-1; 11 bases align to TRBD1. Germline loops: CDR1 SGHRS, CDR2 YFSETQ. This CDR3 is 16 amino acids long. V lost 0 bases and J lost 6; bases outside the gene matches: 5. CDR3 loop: CASSLGTGGFGNEQFF. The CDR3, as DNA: TGCGCCAGCAGCTTGGGGACAGGGGGCTTCGGCAATGAGCAGTTCTTC.